These T cell receptor beta chains were read from a single sample in a study of CD8 T cells in ankylosing spondylitis. Each CDR3 protein gets one entry after TCRdb re-called the 5' RACE reads with MiXCR. The table lists about 170,000 distinct CDR3 sequences, approximately 20% of them singletons. Sample: blood, either unsorted or a sorted T cell fraction (not recorded which). These receptors were collected from a male donor with ankylosing spondylitis or in good health (not recorded which). Each CDR3 is given with its conserved first and last residue. D genes are given only for firm matches. Where a row states a size, it is once, few, many or the class of an expanded clone; other rows omit it.

TRBJ1-5 NA TRBD1 TRBV7-2 TGTGCCAGCAGCCCGGACAGGGACGACAATCAGCCCCAGCATTTT CASSPDRDDNQPQHF
TRBJ1-1 many NA TRBV10-3 TGTGCCATCAGTGTCCGGCAGGGGAACACTGAAGCTTTCTTT CAISVRQGNTEAFF
TRBJ2-3 NA NA TRBV5-1 TGCGCCAGCCGGGACGCGATCGGGACAGATACGCAGTATTTT CASRDAIGTDTQYF
TRBJ2-1 few TRBD1 TRBV24-1 TGTGCCACCAGTGTGCCCAGGGGGCTCGGCAATGAGCAGTTCTTC CATSVPRGLGNEQFF
TRBJ2-1 NA TRBD2 TRBV20-1 TGCAGTGAGAGGAGCGGGGCCTACAATGAGCAGTTCTTC CSERSGAYNEQFF
TRBJ1-1 many NA TRBV5-1 TGCGCCAGCAGCTTGGGTCGGGCGCGAGGGACTGAAGCTTTCTTT CASSLGRARGTEAFF
TRBJ1-1 NA NA TRBV29-1 TGCAGCGTGGGGGCCGTTAATGAAGCTTTCTTT CSVGAVNEAFF
TRBJ1-5 NA TRBD1 TRBV20-1 TGCAGTGCTAGTTCAGGGGGGGAGGTTGGGTCGCCCCAGCATTTT CSASSGGEVGSPQHF
TRBJ2-5 NA NA TRBV7-9 TGTGCCAGCAGTTACGAGACTAACCCACAAGAGACCCAGTACTTC CASSYETNPQETQYF
TRBJ2-2 many TRBD2 TRBV10-3 TGTGCCATCAGGTCTAGCGGGGGAAACACCGGGGAGCTGTTTTTT CAIRSSGGNTGELFF
TRBJ1-2 many NA TRBV29-1 TGCAGCGTTGTGGACGACCTCGGGGGTGGCTACACCTTC CSVVDDLGGGYTF
TRBJ1-1 NA TRBD1 TRBV11-2 TGTGCCAGCAGCTTAGGACTCATACTGACAGGGGGGCATGCGAACACTGAAGCTTTCTTT CASSLGLILTGGHANTEAFF
TRBJ1-1 few NA TRBV18 TGTGCCAGCTCACCAATCGTGTCGAGCGAAGCTTTCTTT CASSPIVSSEAFF
TRBJ2-1 NA TRBD2 TRBV11-3 TGTGCCAGCAGTTTCCGGACTAGCGGGAACAATGAGCAGTTCTTC CASSFRTSGNNEQFF
TRBJ1-2 many NA TRBV10-1 TGCGCCAGCAGTGACAGCTCCTATGGCTACACCTTC CASSDSSYGYTF
TRBJ1-2 few NA TRBV24-1 TGTGCCACCAGTGATTCAGGACAGCGCTATGGCTACACCTTC CATSDSGQRYGYTF
TRBJ2-7 few TRBD1 TRBV3-1 TGTGCCAGCAGCTGGACAGGGGGGGAATACGAGCAGTACTTC CASSWTGGEYEQYF
TRBJ1-1 many NA TRBV5-1 TGCGCCAGCAGATCCGACACGTACACTGAAGCTTTCTTT CASRSDTYTEAFF
TRBJ2-2 many TRBD2 TRBV7-7 TGTGCCAGCAGCTTGGGGACTAGCGGGAACTACGGGGAGCTGTTTTTT CASSLGTSGNYGELFF
TRBJ2-4 NA TRBD2 TRBV7-8 TGTGCCAGCAGTAGTCCGGGACTAGCGCGGTTTGTGGGCATTCAGTACTTC CASSSPGLARFVGIQYF
TRBJ1-2 many NA TRBV5-1 TGCGCCAGCAGCTTGAGGGAGGGCAGGGAGAAAGGAGGCTACACCTTC CASSLREGREKGGYTF
TRBJ2-2 many NA TRBV5-1 TGCGCCAGCAGATTGGGACAAAATACCGGGGAGCTGTTTTTT CASRLGQNTGELFF
TRBJ1-5 many TRBD1 TRBV20-1 TGCAGTGCTAGGACAGGGGTAGGGGATCAGCCCCAGCATTTT CSARTGVGDQPQHF
TRBJ2-7 once NA TRBV10-2 TGCGCCAGCAGGGGCACCTCCTACGAGCAGTACTTC CASRGTSYEQYF